This TCR beta chain was recorded in a study of T cell responses to AZD1222 COVID-19 vaccine. Study-wide context: Some second doses came at about 4 weeks and others at about 12 weeks; these were pooled.

General study results and limits: Only six or seven AZD1222 recipients were seropositive at baseline.

In the case of this clone: The antigen is undetermined.

TCRdb's copy holds only in-frame clones and misses some; the assay was immunoSEQ multiplex PCR. Of fewer than 120,000 clones in the sample, 88% were seen once. Trimming removed 2 bases from V and 3 bases from J; junction bases left unmatched: 6. Germline V gene lookup returns CDR1 MGHRA and CDR2 YSYEKL. This CDR3 has 15 residues. The rearrangement joins TRBV4-1 to TRBJ2-7; 8 nucleotides agree with TRBD1. The TCR originated in an adult in good health. The specimen comprised peripheral blood, sampled on day 0 of AZD1222 vaccination. CDR3 nucleotides: TGCGCCAGCAGCCAACCTGGACAGGGCCTCTACGAGCAGTACTTC. Amino acid sequence: CASSQPGQGLYEQYF.